These 16 T cell receptor beta chains were all obtained from the same sample, sequenced in a study of T cell responses to AZD1222 COVID-19 vaccine. Clones were read by immunoSEQ multiplex PCR, and TCRdb kept only the in-frame ones, dropping some. The sample consists of approximately 80,000 clones, over 75% of them appearing once. Sequences were derived from peripheral blood, sampled on day 0 of MenACWY control vaccination. These receptors were obtained from an adult in good health.

This rearrangement joins TRBV28 to TRBJ1-4; TRBD1 might be the D (5 bases). The CDR3 has 15 amino acids. V was pared by 2 bases and J by 8 bases, with 15 bases between. CDR1 and CDR2 (germline): MDHEN, SYDVKM. The CDR3 nucleotides are TGTGCCAGCAGTTTACTTTGGGGACCCCGGGAAAAACTGTTTTTT. Translated: CASSLLWGPREKLFF.

This clone was found a few times. This chain links TRBV7-9 with TRBJ1-2; possible D gene TRBD1, 5 bases. The CDR3 is 14 residues long. V shed 1 base and J shed 4 bases, with 10 bases lying between them. The V gene's germline CDR1 is SEHNR and CDR2 FQNEAQ (reference sequence). The DNA for the CDR3 is TGTGCCAGCAGCTTAGGAGGGGAACTCTATGGCTACACCTTC. It yields the protein CASSLGGELYGYTF.

The CDR3 coding sequence is TGTGCCAGCAGCTTATGGGGACAGGGAGGCGGCTACACCTTC. This codes for CASSLWGQGGGYTF. The chain carries TRBV7-2 and TRBJ1-2, with 9 positions matching TRBD1. The V and J ends lost 2 bases and 8 bases, in that order; junction bases with no gene match: 6. The CDR3 is 14 residues long. Germline loops: CDR1 SGHTA, CDR2 FQGNSA. Full variable domain (rest looked up from reference TRBV7-2 and TRBJ1-2): GAGVSQSPSNKVTEKGKDVELRCDPISGHTALYWYRQSLGQGLEFLIYFQGNSAPDKSGLPSDRFSAERTGGSVSTLTIQRTQQEDSAVYLCASSLWGQGGGYTFGSGTRLTVV.

The rearrangement uses TRBV29-1 and TRBJ1-2, with D hard to call. V lost 5 bases and J lost 8, with 12 bases in between. The germline V gene encodes CDR1 SQVTM and CDR2 ANQGSEA. CDR3 length: 11 residues. DNA for the CDR3: TGCAGCGTTAGCTCGTCGGAAGGCTACACCTTC. Its protein is CSVSSSEGYTF.

The chain combines TRBV7-9 with TRBJ1-3; no clear D. Germline assignment: CDR1 SEHNR and CDR2 FQNEAQ (reference sequence). V lost 6 bases to trimming and J lost 1 base, with 4 bases between them. The CDR3 has 12 residues. CDR3 sequence: CASSPSGNTIYF. CDR3 bases: TGTGCCAGCAGTCCTTCTGGAAACACCATATATTTT.

V is TRBV6-5 and J is TRBJ2-2; TRBD2 is a possible D gene (6 bases). The V gene's germline CDR1 is MNHEY and CDR2 SVGAGI. The V and J ends lost 10 bases and 0 bases respectively, with 15 bases between them. This CDR3 spans 15 amino acids. CDR3 in amino acids: CATTKTSTNTGELFF. The CDR3 coding sequence is TGTGCCACCACCAAAACTAGCACGAACACCGGGGAGCTGTTTTTT.

The chain carries TRBV7-8 and TRBJ2-7, with 11 nucleotides matching TRBD1. The CDR3 loop spans 16 amino acids. With 2 bases clipped from V and 7 bases from J, the junction kept 10 bases outside the gene matches. The germline V gene encodes CDR1 SGHVS and CDR2 FQNEAQ. CDR3 region: CASSLKEGQGAREQYF. DNA for the CDR3: TGTGCCAGCAGCTTAAAGGAAGGACAGGGGGCGCGGGAGCAGTACTTC.

A word on this clone: This sequence is one base from a far larger clone and is likely a read error. The chain employs TRBV7-2 and TRBJ1-5; D unclear. Germline V gene data show CDR1 as SGHTA and CDR2 as FQGNSA. There are 12 residues in the CDR3. V was trimmed by 6 bases and J by 0 bases, leaving 3 bases between them. The CDR3 reads CASSYSNQPQHF. CDR3 bases: TGTGCCAGCAGTTATAGCAATCAGCCCCAGCATTTT.

The chain couples TRBV9 to TRBJ1-1; D is unclear. The length of the CDR3 is 13 residues. Per germline, CDR1 SGDLS and CDR2 YYNGEE. Trimming removed 4 bases from V and 4 bases from J, with 11 bases in between. CDR3 region: CASSPAWATEAFF. The CDR3 nucleotides are TGTGCCAGCAGCCCCGCGTGGGCCACTGAAGCTTTCTTT.

This clone was recorded once. CDR3 residues: CASSPGANTGELFF. CDR3 coding DNA: TGCGCCAGCAGCCCTGGGGCCAACACCGGGGAGCTGTTTTTT. This chain joins TRBV4-3 and TRBJ2-2; D may be TRBD1 (5 bases). V dropped 4 bases and J dropped 2 bases, with 8 bases sitting between them. Germline V gene sequence: CDR1 LGHNA, CDR2 YSLEER. CDR3 length equals 14 residues.

The DNA of the CDR3 is TGTGCCAGCAGCTTAGGGGGTAGCGTACGCGCAGATACGCAGTATTTT. It translates to CASSLGGSVRADTQYF. This chain connects TRBV11-2 to TRBJ2-3; TRBD2 is a possible D gene (5 bases). Germline loops: CDR1 SGHAT, CDR2 FQNNGV. The CDR3 totals 16 residues. The V gene lost 1 base and the J gene lost 4 bases, with 15 bases spanning the gap. Filled out from reference TRBV11-2 and TRBJ2-3, the complete variable domain reads EAGVAQSPRYKIIEKRQSVAFWCNPISGHATLYWYQQILGQGPKLLIQFQNNGVVDDSQLPKDRFSAERLKGVDSTLKIQPAKLEDSAVYLCASSLGGSVRADTQYFGPGTRLTVL.

The rearrangement joins TRBV28 to TRBJ2-4, with 8 bases matching TRBD1. The CDR3 is 17 residues long. Germline V CDR1 and CDR2: MDHEN, SYDVKM. The J segment lost 1 base and the V segment lost 6 bases, leaving 11 bases of the junction unmatched. CDR3: CASSPSDRAWAKNIQYF. CDR3 nucleotide sequence: TGTGCCAGCAGCCCTTCGGACAGGGCGTGGGCCAAAAACATTCAGTACTTC.

The chain is built from TRBV11-2 and TRBJ2-4, with D tentatively TRBD2 (7 bases). CDR3 length: 17 amino acids. The germline CDR1 and CDR2 sequences are SGHAT and FQNNGV. Deletions cut 7 bases from V and 2 bases from J, with 21 bases between. The CDR3 DNA follows: TGTGCCAGCACCCGTGGAGGCGGGGGCGATACCAAAAACATTCAGTACTTC. Protein sequence: CASTRGGGGDTKNIQYF.

The genes are TRBV20-1 and TRBJ1-1, with D perhaps TRBD1 (5 bases). This CDR3 is built from 10 residues. CDR1 and CDR2 from the germline V gene are DFQATT and SNEGSKA (reference sequence). V gave up 6 bases and J gave up 10 bases, with 12 bases separating them. CDR3 nucleotide sequence: TGCAGTGCCGAGGGTGGGGGAGCTTTCTTT. Encoded protein: CSAEGGGAFF.

The CDR3 reads CASSLASGGNYGYTF. CDR3 in DNA: TGCGCCAGCAGCTTGGCGTCAGGGGGAAACTATGGCTACACCTTC. V usage is TRBV5-1 and J usage is TRBJ1-2; 7 nucleotides align to TRBD1. This CDR3 spans 15 amino acids. V gave up 0 bases and J gave up 2 bases; unmatched junction bases: 4. The germline V gene has CDR1 SGHRS and CDR2 YFSETQ. Looking up the rest from reference TRBV5-1 and TRBJ1-2 gives the full variable domain: KAGVTQTPRYLIKTRGQQVTLSCSPISGHRSVSWYQQTPGQGLQFLFEYFSETQRNKGNFPGRFSGRQFSNSRSEMNVSTLELGDSALYLCASSLASGGNYGYTFGSGTRLTVV.

This clone appeared a single time. The chain recombines TRBV7-2 with TRBJ2-3, with TRBD1 as a possible D gene (5 bases). V was shortened by 1 base and J by 2 bases, with 10 bases between the two germline ends. CDR1 is SGHTA, CDR2 FQGNSA, per germline. The CDR3 is 15 residues long. The CDR3 bases are TGTGCCAGCAGCTTAGGAAGGGGTCTCACAGATACGCAGTATTTT. This sequence encodes CASSLGRGLTDTQYF.